This T cell receptor beta chain was observed in a study of technical replicates of blood from several donors. The germline V gene encodes CDR1 MDHEN and CDR2 SYDVKM. Trimming left V 9 bases short and J 4 bases short, with 7 bases between. The CDR3 extends over 11 amino acids. The protocol was immunoSEQ multiplex PCR, while the TCRdb copy is restricted to in-frame clones and leaves out a portion. The sample holds 79,000 or so clones, 85% to 95% seen once. This rearrangement joins TRBV28 to TRBJ2-1, with D uncertain. This clonotype was obtained from a human donor in good health. The sequenced sample was T cells isolated from PBMCs. The CDR3 DNA reads as TGTGCCAGTTCCTTTTACAATGAGCAGTTCTTC. Translating gives CASSFYNEQFF.